These T cell receptor beta chains were read from a single sample in a study of identical twins. MiXCR, run by TCRdb on the 5' RACE reads, gives a single entry per CDR3 protein. Among 550,000 to 800,000 distinct CDR3 sequences listed, 7% to 7.5% were seen once. The same specimen was also included in a second study, on yellow fever vaccine responses in identical twins.

The source material was PBMCs. The receptors shown here come from a woman between 18 and 30 years old in good health. Both conserved end residues are part of each CDR3. Fields, in order: CDR3 length, clone size, J gene, D gene, V gene, CDR3 protein, CDR3 DNA. D genes are given only for firm matches. The size field is filled for only some rows; it gives once, few, many or a size class.

CDR3 length: 15
clone size: many
J gene: TRBJ1-4
D gene: NA
V gene: TRBV7-9
CDR3 protein: CASSLGRVPEEKLFF
CDR3 DNA: TGTGCCAGCAGCTTGGGCAGGGTCCCAGAGGAAAAACTGTTTTTT

CDR3 length: 16
clone size: few
J gene: TRBJ1-5
D gene: NA
V gene: TRBV6-1
CDR3 protein: CASSGAGVSSNQPQHF
CDR3 DNA: TGTGCCAGCAGTGGAGCCGGGGTGTCAAGCAATCAGCCCCAGCATTTT

CDR3 length: 17
clone size: few
J gene: TRBJ2-1
D gene: TRBD1
V gene: TRBV29-1
CDR3 protein: CSVDRGQEGGNYNEQFF
CDR3 DNA: TGCAGCGTGGACAGGGGGCAGGAGGGAGGGAATTACAATGAGCAGTTCTTC

CDR3 length: 16
clone size: few
J gene: TRBJ2-6
D gene: NA
V gene: TRBV25-1
CDR3 protein: CASSEAGPAGANVLTF
CDR3 DNA: TGTGCCAGCAGTGAAGCGGGGCCTGCTGGGGCCAACGTCCTGACTTTC

CDR3 length: 14
clone size: few
J gene: TRBJ2-3
D gene: NA
V gene: TRBV20-1
CDR3 protein: CSARVPVNTDTQYF
CDR3 DNA: TGCAGTGCTAGAGTGCCGGTAAACACAGATACGCAGTATTTT

CDR3 length: 15
clone size: few
J gene: TRBJ2-5
D gene: TRBD2
V gene: TRBV2
CDR3 protein: CASGRTSGSEETQYF
CDR3 DNA: TGTGCCAGCGGGCGGACTAGCGGGAGCGAAGAGACCCAGTACTTC

CDR3 length: 12
clone size: few
J gene: TRBJ1-1
D gene: NA
V gene: TRBV5-5
CDR3 protein: CASSFQSSEAFF
CDR3 DNA: TGTGCCAGCAGCTTTCAATCCAGTGAAGCTTTCTTT

CDR3 length: 14
clone size: many
J gene: TRBJ1-1
D gene: TRBD1
V gene: TRBV2
CDR3 protein: CASRDRVRNTEAFF
CDR3 DNA: TGTGCCAGCAGAGACAGGGTTCGGAACACTGAAGCTTTCTTT

CDR3 length: 16
clone size: few
J gene: TRBJ1-5
D gene: TRBD1
V gene: TRBV5-1
CDR3 protein: CASSLAGTGGGQPQHF
CDR3 DNA: TGCGCCAGCAGCTTGGCTGGGACAGGGGGCGGTCAGCCCCAGCATTTT

CDR3 length: 17
clone size: many
J gene: TRBJ2-3
D gene: TRBD2
V gene: TRBV5-6
CDR3 protein: CASSLAVASGRIDTQYF
CDR3 DNA: TGTGCCAGCAGCCTGGCGGTGGCTAGCGGTAGGATAGATACGCAGTATTTT

CDR3 length: 16
clone size: many
J gene: TRBJ2-1
D gene: TRBD1
V gene: TRBV7-6
CDR3 protein: CASSPQRTGGYNEQFF
CDR3 DNA: TGTGCCAGCAGCCCGCAAAGGACAGGGGGCTACAATGAGCAGTTCTTC

CDR3 length: 19
clone size: NA
J gene: TRBJ2-1
D gene: TRBD2
V gene: TRBV2
CDR3 protein: CASRLNPGLAGGEYNEQFF
CDR3 DNA: TGTGCCAGCAGGCTAAATCCGGGACTAGCGGGGGGAGAATACAATGAGCAGTTCTTC

CDR3 length: 17
clone size: many
J gene: TRBJ2-1
D gene: NA
V gene: TRBV29-1
CDR3 protein: CSVEEAPVGGAGNEQFF
CDR3 DNA: TGCAGCGTTGAAGAAGCACCTGTGGGAGGTGCAGGCAATGAGCAGTTCTTC

CDR3 length: 17
clone size: few
J gene: TRBJ2-1
D gene: NA
V gene: TRBV7-2
CDR3 protein: CASSSTAVSSSYNEQFF
CDR3 DNA: TGTGCCAGCAGCTCGACCGCAGTTTCAAGCTCCTACAATGAGCAGTTCTTC

CDR3 length: 13
clone size: many
J gene: TRBJ1-1
D gene: NA
V gene: TRBV20-1
CDR3 protein: CSARGVGGSEAFF
CDR3 DNA: TGCAGTGCTAGGGGAGTGGGGGGTTCTGAAGCTTTCTTT

CDR3 length: 14
clone size: NA
J gene: TRBJ2-2
D gene: TRBD2
V gene: TRBV2
CDR3 protein: CASRSGTSIGELFF
CDR3 DNA: TGTGCCAGCAGATCAGGGACTAGCATCGGGGAGCTGTTTTTT

CDR3 length: 15
clone size: few
J gene: TRBJ2-7
D gene: TRBD2
V gene: TRBV6-5
CDR3 protein: CASSYSPGLAGEQYF
CDR3 DNA: TGTGCCAGCAGTTACTCGCCGGGACTAGCGGGGGAGCAGTACTTC

CDR3 length: 14
clone size: NA
J gene: TRBJ2-1
D gene: TRBD1
V gene: TRBV10-3
CDR3 protein: CAISAGGSYNEQFF
CDR3 DNA: TGTGCCATCAGCGCAGGGGGCAGCTACAATGAGCAGTTCTTC

CDR3 length: 15
clone size: few
J gene: TRBJ1-2
D gene: NA
V gene: TRBV2
CDR3 protein: CASSAFGTANYGYTF
CDR3 DNA: TGTGCCAGCAGTGCCTTTGGTACAGCTAACTATGGCTACACCTTC

CDR3 length: 11
clone size: many
J gene: TRBJ1-1
D gene: NA
V gene: TRBV4-1
CDR3 protein: CASSQVNEAFF
CDR3 DNA: TGCGCCAGCAGCCAAGTTAATGAAGCTTTCTTT

CDR3 length: 15
clone size: NA
J gene: TRBJ2-3
D gene: TRBD2
V gene: TRBV20-1
CDR3 protein: CSASSLAGGTDTQYF
CDR3 DNA: TGCAGTGCTAGTAGCCTAGCGGGAGGCACAGATACGCAGTATTTT

CDR3 length: 15
clone size: many
J gene: TRBJ2-3
D gene: NA
V gene: TRBV12-3/TRBV12-4
CDR3 protein: CASRLGATSTDTQYF
CDR3 DNA: TGTGCCAGCAGACTGGGGGCTACTAGCACAGATACGCAGTATTTT

CDR3 length: 13
clone size: many
J gene: TRBJ2-7
D gene: TRBD2
V gene: TRBV20-1
CDR3 protein: CSAPRGGRYEQYF
CDR3 DNA: TGCAGTGCTCCCCGAGGCGGGAGATACGAGCAGTACTTC

CDR3 length: 16
clone size: NA
J gene: TRBJ2-1
D gene: TRBD2
V gene: TRBV25-1
CDR3 protein: CASSEFGTSGSHEQFF
CDR3 DNA: TGTGCCAGCAGTGAATTCGGGACTAGCGGGAGTCATGAGCAGTTCTTC

CDR3 length: 17
clone size: NA
J gene: TRBJ2-2
D gene: NA
V gene: TRBV5-5
CDR3 protein: CASSLVFQVFRTGELFF
CDR3 DNA: TGTGCCAGCAGCTTGGTCTTCCAGGTCTTTCGAACCGGGGAGCTGTTTTTT